The 11 T cell receptor beta chains given below trace back to one sample, sequenced in a study of CD8+CD57+ T cells in acquired aplastic anemia. Whoever was chosen for sequencing had shown CD8+CD57+ cell expansion by flow cytometry. The TCR beta profiling, which covered VDJ combination and CDR3 sequence, was carried out using genomic DNA as the template. TCRdb ran MiXCR on the reads and lists one entry per CDR3 protein. The repertoire holds 150,000 or so distinct CDR3 sequences, with roughly 48% as singletons. The sequenced sample was sorted CD4+, CD8+, or CD8+CD57+ T cells (not recorded which) from PBMCs. The receptors derive from a human donor with aplastic anemia.

The rearrangement uses TRBV5-6 and TRBJ1-1; D gene uncertain. The germline V and J ends were trimmed by 2 bases and 5 bases, with 7 bases remaining between them. The germline V gene encodes CDR1 SGHDT and CDR2 YYEEEE. The CDR3 spans 12 residues. The CDR3 loop is CASSFTRTEAFF. The CDR3 DNA reads TGTGCCAGCAGCTTTACCAGGACTGAAGCTTTCTTT.

The sample holds many counts of this clonotype. The rearrangement links TRBV19 to TRBJ1-5; 9 positions match TRBD1. Germline V CDR1 and CDR2: LNHDA, SQIVND (reference sequence). There are 15 residues in the CDR3. V lost 6 bases, J lost 0 bases, and 3 bases stayed unmatched. In DNA form, the CDR3 reads TGTGCCAGTAGCGGGACAGGGACTAGCAATCAGCCCCAGCATTTT. Protein sequence: CASSGTGTSNQPQHF.

In its sample, this clonotype was seen many times. The chain joins TRBV20-1 to TRBJ1-1, with 7 bases fitting TRBD1. CDR3 length equals 12 residues. Germline values: CDR1 DFQATT, CDR2 SNEGSKA (reference sequence). The ends lost 6 bases at V and 1 base at J; junction bases unmatched: 2. The DNA for the CDR3 is TGCAGTGCCCGACAGGGGAACACTGAAGCTTTCTTT. As protein: CSARQGNTEAFF.

With respect to this clonotype: Relative to the germline gene, one junction end is altered; a read error may explain this. The chain links TRBV5-1 to TRBJ2-7; D is unclear. CDR3 length equals 11 residues. Germline V CDR1 and CDR2: SGHRS, YFSETQ. CDR3 coding DNA: TGCGCCTGCAGCCATGACAACGTGCAGTACTTC. Its translation: CACSHDNVQYF.

In its sample, this clonotype was seen many times. The V gene is TRBV9, the J gene TRBJ2-7, with D tentatively TRBD1 (5 bases). CDR1 is SGDLS and CDR2 is YYNGEE in the germline V gene. The CDR3 is made up of 14 amino acids. Trimming removed 0 bases at V and 0 bases at J, with 7 bases between. CDR3 sequence: CASSVDRYSYEQYF. The CDR3 DNA reads as TGTGCCAGCAGCGTAGACAGGTACTCCTACGAGCAGTACTTC.

This clonotype has a single count. The gene calls are TRBV29-1 and TRBJ1-1; the D is unclear. Trimming removed 4 bases at V and 0 bases at J, with 9 bases between. CDR1 is SQVTM and CDR2 is ANQGSEA in the germline V gene. The CDR3 length is 13 residues. CDR3 sequence (DNA): TGCAGCGTTGTTCAAATCATGAACACTGAAGCTTTCTTT. Encoded protein: CSVVQIMNTEAFF.

This rearrangement joins TRBV10-3 to TRBJ2-5; D is perhaps TRBD2 (6 bases). Germline lookup yields CDR1 ENHRY and CDR2 SYGVKD. This CDR3 contains 12 residues. The V gene lost 8 bases and the J gene lost 4 bases, with 11 bases spanning the gap. The CDR3, as DNA: TGTGCCATCGGAACTAGCCCAGAGACCCAGTACTTC. Translating gives CAIGTSPETQYF.

In this sample, this clonotype turned up many times. V is TRBV29-1 and J is TRBJ1-1; D is uncertain. Deletions cut 1 base from V and 7 bases from J, with 7 bases between. Germline V gene sequence: CDR1 SQVTM, CDR2 ANQGSEA. This CDR3 is 11 amino acids long. In DNA form, the CDR3 reads TGCAGCGTTGAAGCGGACGTTGAAGCTTTCTTT. Its translation: CSVEADVEAFF.

This clonotype appeared many times. The junction departs from germline at one end; a sequencing error may be responsible. The chain has TRBV9 and TRBJ2-4; D remains ambiguous. CDR3 length: 14 amino acids. Looked up from germline, CDR1 is SGDLS and CDR2 is YYNGEE. CDR3 bases: TGTGCCAGCAGCGTGAGTGGAGCCGAAAACATTCAGTACTTC. It encodes CASSVSGAENIQYF.

This clonotype was counted ten times or more. This chain links TRBV10-1 with TRBJ2-7; the D gene is possibly TRBD1 (6 bases). The CDR3 extends over 14 amino acids. Germline CDR1 and CDR2: WNHNN and SYGVQD (reference sequence). The ends were cut back, 5 bases at V and 3 bases at J, with 14 bases in the middle. The CDR3, as DNA: TGCGCCAGCAGTCCGACCGGGACACGCTACGAGCAGTACTTC. Its protein is CASSPTGTRYEQYF.

The J gene is TRBJ2-7, the V gene TRBV2; 9 bases map to TRBD1. V shed 6 bases, J shed 5 bases, and the junction held 5 bases outside the gene matches. The CDR3 is 13 amino acids. Germline V CDR1 and CDR2: SNHLY, FYNNEI. CDR3 loop: CASRPGTGNEQYF. The CDR3 DNA follows: TGTGCCAGCAGGCCCGGGACAGGGAACGAGCAGTACTTC. The whole variable domain, filled in from reference TRBV2 and TRBJ2-7, reads EPEVTQTPSHQVTQMGQEVILRCVPISNHLYFYWYRQILGQKVEFLVSFYNNEISEKSEIFDDQFSVERPDGSNFTLKIRSTKLEDSAMYFCASRPGTGNEQYFGPGTRLTVT.